This T cell receptor beta chain was obtained from a study of PD-L1 blockade in urothelial cancer. This CDR3 is 13 amino acids long. From germline, CDR1 is SGHDT and CDR2 YYEEEE. The V and J ends lost 2 bases and 8 bases respectively, with 13 bases between them. TCRdb keeps only in-frame clones here, not all; method: immunoSEQ multiplex PCR. Among about 91,000 clones listed, roughly 80% were seen once. This sample's time point: peripheral blood 6 weeks after treatment start. This receptor was obtained from a man aged 70 or older with urothelial cancer. V is TRBV5-6 and J is TRBJ1-1, with a possible D match to TRBD1 (6 bases). The sample in question was PBMCs, obtained around atezolizumab (anti-PD-L1) treatment. The CDR3 region is CASSLTGKTEAFF. The CDR3 region has the DNA TGTGCCAGCAGCTTAACAGGGAAGACCGAAGCTTTCTTT.